These 18 T cell receptor beta chains originate from one sample sequenced in a study of shared clonotypes between healthy human individuals. As defined, naive CD8 cells were CD45RO-negative and positively selected for CCR7, with terminally differentiated effector memory CD45RA+ cells excluded. Profiled with immunoSEQ multiplex PCR; TCRdb holds only in-frame clones, not every one. The sample has around 2,000,000 clones, under 95% seen once. The sequencing input was naive CD8+ T cells from PBMCs. The receptors stem from a man aged 18 to 29 in good health. Some clones in this sample may be carry-over from other donors' samples.

The rearrangement joins TRBV6-5 to TRBJ2-7; no clear D. CDR3 size: 12 residues. The V end was cut by 0 bases, the J end by 9 bases, with 9 bases between. In germline, CDR1 is MNHEY, CDR2 SVGAGI. CDR3 amino acids: CASSYSGDRQYF. CDR3 nucleotide sequence: TGTGCCAGCAGTTACTCAGGCGACCGGCAGTACTTC.

The chain links TRBV5-6 to TRBJ2-3; D is undetermined. With 1 base removed from V and 3 bases from J, the gap between germline ends came to 9 bases. This CDR3 region has 14 residues. CDR1 and CDR2 from the germline V gene are SGHDT and YYEEEE. The CDR3 sequence is CASSLQMWTDTQYF. CDR3 sequence (DNA): TGTGCCAGCAGCTTGCAAATGTGGACAGATACGCAGTATTTT. Drawing the rest from reference TRBV5-6 and TRBJ2-3, the complete variable domain is DAGVTQSPTHLIKTRGQQVTLRCSPKSGHDTVSWYQQALGQGPQFIFQYYEEEERQRGNFPDRFSGHQFPNYSSELNVNALLLGDSALYLCASSLQMWTDTQYFGPGTRLTVL.

This chain links TRBV27 with TRBJ2-1, with TRBD1 as a possible D gene (5 bases). V lost 8 bases to trimming and J lost 0 bases, with 11 bases between them. CDR3 length equals 14 residues. The germline CDR1 and CDR2 sequences are MNHEY and SMNVEV (reference sequence). CDR3 sequence (DNA): TGTGCCAGCTGCCAGGGAAGCTCCTACAATGAGCAGTTCTTC. This encodes CASCQGSSYNEQFF.

This clone was observed a handful of times. The chain joins TRBV28 to TRBJ1-5, with a tentative D call TRBD1 (5 bases). V dropped 5 bases and J dropped 0 bases, with 14 bases sitting between them. Germline V CDR1 and CDR2: MDHEN, SYDVKM. CDR3 size: 16 residues. In nucleotides, the CDR3 is TGTGCCAGCAGTAGTTACGAGACAGATAGCAATCAGCCCCAGCATTTT. Residues: CASSSYETDSNQPQHF.

V usage is TRBV15 and J usage is TRBJ1-2, with D tentatively TRBD1 (5 bases). This CDR3 comprises 15 residues. The germline gives CDR1 LNHNV, CDR2 YYDKDF (reference sequence). V was pared by 5 bases and J by 2 bases, with 15 bases between. CDR3 loop: CATSRRTFENYGYTF. In nucleotides, the CDR3 is TGTGCCACCAGCCGGCGGACATTCGAGAACTATGGCTACACCTTC. Variable domain in full (rest from reference TRBV15 and TRBJ1-2): DAMVIQNPRYQVTQFGKPVTLSCSQTLNHNVMYWYQQKSSQAPKLLFHYYDKDFNNEADTPDNFQSRRPNTSFCFLDIRSPGLGDTAMYLCATSRRTFENYGYTFGSGTRLTVV.

J is TRBJ2-1 and V is TRBV4-1; maybe TRBD2 (5 bases). CDR3 length equals 17 residues. Germline V lookup: CDR1 MGHRA, CDR2 YSYEKL. V was clipped by 0 bases and J by 1 base, with 13 bases between them. In DNA, the CDR3 is TGCGCCAGCAGCCAAGATCTCCGGGATGGGTCCTACAATGAGCAGTTCTTC. Its protein is CASSQDLRDGSYNEQFF.

The chain employs TRBV27 and TRBJ2-1, with 9 bases fitting TRBD2. J lost 4 bases, V lost 5 bases, and 6 bases had no gene match. CDR1 and CDR2 from the germline V gene are MNHEY and SMNVEV (reference sequence). The CDR3 length is 15 residues. CDR3 bases: TGTGCCAGCAGTCTCCGACTAGCGGTTTACAATGAGCAGTTCTTC. As protein: CASSLRLAVYNEQFF.

The gene calls are TRBV15 and TRBJ2-3, with D perhaps matching TRBD2 (6 bases). The CDR3 runs 17 residues. Germline V lookup: CDR1 LNHNV, CDR2 YYDKDF (reference sequence). Trimming took 0 bases from V and 2 from J, leaving 15 bases between them. This CDR3 reads CATSRDNGSPYTDTQYF. CDR3 DNA: TGTGCCACCAGCAGAGACAACGGGAGCCCCTACACAGATACGCAGTATTTT. The full variable domain, with the rest looked up from reference TRBV15 and TRBJ2-3, is DAMVIQNPRYQVTQFGKPVTLSCSQTLNHNVMYWYQQKSSQAPKLLFHYYDKDFNNEADTPDNFQSRRPNTSFCFLDIRSPGLGDTAMYLCATSRDNGSPYTDTQYFGPGTRLTVL.

This chain uses TRBV28 with TRBJ2-1, with D tentatively TRBD2 (5 bases). CDR3 size: 15 residues. V was cut by 0 bases and J by 2 bases, with 8 bases left in between. Looked up from germline, CDR1 is MDHEN and CDR2 is SYDVKM. The CDR3 nucleotides are TGTGCCAGCAGTTTATGGGGGAGCACCTACAATGAGCAGTTCTTC. This sequence encodes CASSLWGSTYNEQFF.

The chain couples TRBV14 to TRBJ1-2; D is unresolved. The CDR3 runs to 14 residues. The germline V and J ends were trimmed by 4 bases and 1 base, with 10 bases remaining between them. The V gene's germline CDR1 is SGHDN and CDR2 FVKESK. This CDR3 is CASSPPRGNYGYTF. Here the CDR3 DNA reads TGTGCCAGCAGCCCCCCCCGGGGTAACTATGGCTACACCTTC.

The rearrangement uses TRBV6-1 and TRBJ2-2; the match to TRBD2 covers 11 bases. Unmatched junction bases numbered 12, after V lost 4 bases and J lost 5 bases. Germline loops: CDR1 MNHNS, CDR2 SASEGT. The CDR3 length is 18 residues. For the CDR3, the DNA is TGTGCCAGCAGTGGTAGAGGGCTAGCGGGAGGTCTTACCGGGGAGCTGTTTTTT. Translation gives CASSGRGLAGGLTGELFF.

The V gene is TRBV27, the J gene TRBJ2-7; TRBD1 agrees at 10 bases. V was clipped by 5 bases and J by 6 bases; unmatched bases: 16. CDR1 MNHEY and CDR2 SMNVEV come from the germline V gene (reference sequence). The CDR3 contains 17 residues. The CDR3 region is CASSDRGPPGLVGEQYF. The CDR3 nucleotides read TGTGCCAGCAGTGACAGGGGGCCCCCGGGACTAGTAGGCGAGCAGTACTTC.

The CDR3 nucleotides are TGTGCCAGTAGTATAGGACATATGAACACTGAAGCTTTCTTT. Its translation is CASSIGHMNTEAFF. V gene TRBV19 combines with J gene TRBJ1-1; D is unresolved. V was shortened by 1 base and J by 0 bases, with 6 bases between the two germline ends. CDR1 is LNHDA, CDR2 SQIVND, per germline (reference sequence). The CDR3 totals 14 residues.

This clone was seen a handful of times. The V and J genes are TRBV7-3 and TRBJ2-2, with D unclear. Trimming removed 7 bases at V and 6 bases at J, with 9 bases between. CDR3 size: 12 residues. Germline V gene sequence: CDR1 SGHTA, CDR2 FQGTGA. CDR3 sequence: CASTTSAGELFF. CDR3 DNA sequence: TGTGCCAGCACCACGAGTGCCGGGGAGCTGTTTTTT.

This chain joins TRBV4-1 and TRBJ2-3; D perhaps matches TRBD1 (5 bases). CDR1 is MGHRA and CDR2 is YSYEKL in the germline V gene. V dropped 4 bases and J dropped 4 bases, with 18 bases sitting between them. The CDR3 totals 16 residues. CDR3 sequence (DNA): TGCGCCAGCAGCCTCCAGGGTTTGCCTTTAGCAGATACGCAGTATTTT. It specifies CASSLQGLPLADTQYF.

There are a few counts of this clone. The rearrangement uses TRBV27 and TRBJ1-4; TRBD1 is a possible D gene (5 bases). Trimming pared 3 bases from V and 7 bases from J, leaving 9 bases between. There are 13 residues in the CDR3. Germline lookup yields CDR1 MNHEY and CDR2 SMNVEV (reference sequence). The CDR3 DNA follows: TGTGCCAGCAGTTTGTCGGGGGGTGAAAAACTGTTTTTT. This translates into CASSLSGGEKLFF.

The rearrangement uses TRBV28 and TRBJ2-7; 8 nucleotides align to TRBD1. The trim removed 6 bases at V and 7 bases at J, leaving 2 bases unmatched. Germline lookup yields CDR1 MDHEN and CDR2 SYDVKM. CDR3 length equals 11 residues. The CDR3 nucleotides are TGTGCCAGCAGACAGGGGGTTGAGCAGTACTTC. Protein sequence: CASRQGVEQYF.

J is TRBJ2-7 and V is TRBV7-6; perhaps TRBD2 as D (7 bases). Germline values: CDR1 SGHVS, CDR2 FNYEAQ. The length of the CDR3 is 14 residues. Between the trimmed V and J ends, which lost 5 bases and 3 bases, there was a span of 14 bases. CDR3 coding DNA: TGTGCCAGCAGCCCACGGGGGGCGCTCTACGAGCAGTACTTC. Translation gives CASSPRGALYEQYF.